These T cell receptor beta chains were read from a single sample in a study of T cell repertoires in cytomegalovirus infection. Each CDR3 protein is one row after TCRdb ran MiXCR on the reads. The sample includes about 920,000 distinct CDR3 sequences, approximately 31% seen only once; the top ten take around 15%. No cognate antigen is known for these TCRs. Sequences were derived from cultured CD8+ T cells from PBMCs, sampled from culture after CMV antigen stimulation. The receptors come from a human donor in good health (CMV status not recorded). Some clones in this sample may be carry-over from other donors' samples. Each CDR3 is given with its conserved first and last residue. The D gene is left open where the match is weak. Expanded clones are given a class, and other clones once, few, many or no size at all.

clone size: .; V gene: TRBV6-6; J gene: TRBJ1-1; D gene: .; CDR3 DNA: TGTGCCAGCAGTGACACACAACGGGGCACTGAAGCTTTCTTT; CDR3 protein: CASSDTQRGTEAFF
clone size: .; V gene: TRBV5-5; J gene: TRBJ2-1; D gene: .; CDR3 DNA: TGTGCCAGCACGGGGGCAGCGAATGAGCAGTTCTTC; CDR3 protein: CASTGAANEQFF
clone size: once; V gene: TRBV7-6; J gene: TRBJ1-5; D gene: .; CDR3 DNA: TGTGCCAGCAGCTTACGCCCTTTTAATCGACAGAGAGAGAGCAATCAGCCCCAGCATTTT; CDR3 protein: CASSLRPFNRQRESNQPQHF
clone size: few; V gene: TRBV6-6; J gene: TRBJ2-3; D gene: TRBD2; CDR3 DNA: TGTGCCAGCAGTCACTATGGACTAGCGGTGATCACAGATACGCAGTATTTT; CDR3 protein: CASSHYGLAVITDTQYF
clone size: few; V gene: TRBV4-1; J gene: TRBJ1-4; D gene: .; CDR3 DNA: TGCGCCAGCAGCCAGGCCCTTCGAAATGAAAAACTGTTTTTT; CDR3 protein: CASSQALRNEKLFF
clone size: .; V gene: TRBV12-3/TRBV12-4; J gene: TRBJ1-2; D gene: TRBD1; CDR3 DNA: TGTGCCAGCAGTATACCCGGGACAGGGATTACTGGCTACACCTTC; CDR3 protein: CASSIPGTGITGYTF
clone size: .; V gene: TRBV24-1; J gene: TRBJ2-5; D gene: .; CDR3 DNA: TGTGCCACCAGTGATCAACCGGGTCCACGGGTGGCCCAGTACTTC; CDR3 protein: CATSDQPGPRVAQYF
clone size: .; V gene: TRBV7-4; J gene: TRBJ2-3; D gene: .; CDR3 DNA: .; CDR3 protein: CASSLNLGYEQYFGPGTDTQYF
clone size: .; V gene: TRBV4-1; J gene: TRBJ1-1; D gene: TRBD1; CDR3 DNA: TGCGCCAGCAGCCAAGAGGGGACAGGGGTTGGTACTGAAGCTTTCTTT; CDR3 protein: CASSQEGTGVGTEAFF
clone size: few; V gene: TRBV7-9; J gene: TRBJ2-1; D gene: .; CDR3 DNA: TGTGCCAGCAGCGAAGGGTTCGGGGGACCCCAGACTCTCGACTACAATGAGCAGTTCTTC; CDR3 protein: CASSEGFGGPQTLDYNEQFF
clone size: few; V gene: TRBV4-1; J gene: TRBJ2-2; D gene: TRBD1; CDR3 DNA: TGCGCCAGCAGCCAAGATCCGACAGGGGACTACACCGGGGAGCTGTTTTTT; CDR3 protein: CASSQDPTGDYTGELFF